This is a list of T cell receptor beta chains from one sample in a study of control samples from healthy donors and cancer patients. The assay was immunoSEQ multiplex PCR, and TCRdb's table has in-frame clones only and misses some. Of about 82,000 clones listed, about 88% are singletons. The source material was blood. The receptors derive from a man aged 45-60 years in good health. The CDR3 runs from the conserved cysteine through the conserved F or W. D genes are given only for firm matches. Expanded clones are given a class, and other clones once, few, many or no size at all.

TRBV10-3	NA	TRBJ1-6	NA	TGTGCCTCTAGGGGCGACTCCTATAATTCACCCCTCCACTTT	CASRGDSYNSPLHF
TRBV18	NA	TRBJ2-5	NA	TGTGCCAGCTCACCACGTCCGGGGGACCAAGAGACCCAGTACTTC	CASSPRPGDQETQYF
TRBV12-5	NA	TRBJ1-6	NA	TGTGCTAGTGGTTTGGCCTATACAGGGAGCTCCTATAATTCACCCCTCCACTTT	CASGLAYTGSSYNSPLHF
TRBV15	NA	TRBJ1-2	NA	TGTGCCACCAGCAGATTGACAGGACTAGAGAACTATGGCTACACCTTC	CATSRLTGLENYGYTF
TRBV4-1	TRBD1	TRBJ2-7	NA	TGCGCCAGCAGCCCCCCACAGGGGGCCTACGAGCAGTACTTC	CASSPPQGAYEQYF
TRBV3-1/TRBV3-2	NA	TRBJ1-6	NA	TGTGCCAGCAGCCAAGAGAAGCCCATAGCGGGTTATAATTCACCCCTCCACTTT	CASSQEKPIAGYNSPLHF
TRBV14	NA	TRBJ2-7	NA	TGTGCCAGCAGCCAAAGCGACCCCACCTACGAGCAGTACTTC	CASSQSDPTYEQYF
TRBV9	NA	TRBJ1-3	NA	TGTGCCAGCAGCCCGGGGGGACCCGGAAACACCATATATTTT	CASSPGGPGNTIYF
TRBV11-2	TRBD1	TRBJ2-5	NA	TGTGCCAGCAGCTTAGGGGGACAGGGGGCTGGAGAGACCCAGTACTTC	CASSLGGQGAGETQYF
TRBV5-1	NA	TRBJ2-3	few	TGCGCCAGCAGCTTGGTGACAGGCACAGATACGCAGTATTTT	CASSLVTGTDTQYF
TRBV7-9	NA	TRBJ2-2	NA	TGTGCCAGCAGCTTAGTCGGCCTAGCGAACACCGGGGAGCTGTTTTTT	CASSLVGLANTGELFF
TRBV6-2/TRBV6-3	NA	TRBJ2-2	NA	TGTGCCAGCAGTTACTCATGGTGGGGAACCGGGGAGCTGTTTTTT	CASSYSWWGTGELFF
TRBV7-2	NA	TRBJ1-4	NA	TGTGCCAGCAGCACCCGGACAAGTGGGAAACTGTTTTTT	CASSTRTSGKLFF
TRBV9	NA	TRBJ2-3	once	TGTGCCAGCAGCTACCCTAGCACAGATACGCAGTATTTT	CASSYPSTDTQYF
TRBV11-3	TRBD1	TRBJ1-4	NA	TGTGCCAGCAGCCCCAGGGACAGGGTATTTGCTAATGAAAAACTGTTTTTT	CASSPRDRVFANEKLFF
TRBV6-6	NA	TRBJ1-1	NA	TGTGCCAGCAGTTACTCGACAGAGATGAACACTGAAGCTTTCTTT	CASSYSTEMNTEAFF
TRBV5-8	TRBD1	TRBJ1-1	NA	TGTGCCAGCAGCGGGGACAGATCGAACACTGAAGCTTTCTTT	CASSGDRSNTEAFF
TRBV3-1/TRBV3-2	NA	TRBJ2-2	NA	TGTGCCAGCAGTTACGAACGCGGGGAGCTGTTTTTT	CASSYERGELFF
TRBV7-2	NA	TRBJ1-2	once	TGTGCCAGCAGCTTAGGGCAGCCAACCCTCTATGGCTACACCTTC	CASSLGQPTLYGYTF
TRBV4-3	NA	TRBJ1-5	NA	TGCGCCAGCAGCCAAGAGGTCGGTGTGGGTTGGCCCCAGCATTTT	CASSQEVGVGWPQHF
TRBV19	NA	TRBJ2-4	NA	TGTGCCAGTAGTATACGCGCGGGGCAACCCAACATTCAGTACTTC	CASSIRAGQPNIQYF
TRBV19	TRBD1	TRBJ1-1	NA	TGTGCCAGTAGTACGTCCGGGACAGAAAACACTGAAGCTTTCTTT	CASSTSGTENTEAFF
TRBV4-1	NA	TRBJ1-1	NA	TGCGCCAGCAGCCAAGAGCCTGGGAACACTGAAGCTTTCTTT	CASSQEPGNTEAFF
TRBV18	TRBD2	TRBJ2-1	NA	TGTGCCAGCTCACCACTGGCTAGCGGGGGGCAATACAATGAGCAGTTCTTC	CASSPLASGGQYNEQFF
TRBV10-1	TRBD2	TRBJ2-1	NA	TGCGCCAGCAGTGAGTCCAAGCGGGGGGCACATGAGCAGTTCTTC	CASSESKRGAHEQFF
TRBV9	TRBD1	TRBJ2-1	NA	TGTGCCAGCAGCGTTACAGGGGGTAAGGGCAATGAGCAGTTCTTC	CASSVTGGKGNEQFF
TRBV4-3	NA	TRBJ2-1	NA	TGCGCCAGCAGCCAAGACTCTAGTTCCTACAATGAGCAGTTCTTC	CASSQDSSSYNEQFF
TRBV21-1	NA	TRBJ1-4	NA	TGTGCCAGCAGCTGTCCCGCTAGGGGTATAGGGGAAAAACTGTTTTTT	CASSCPARGIGEKLFF
TRBV5-1	NA	TRBJ1-4	NA	TGCGCCAGCAGCTTGGGGGCCCAAAGTCGGCAACTGTTTTTT	CASSLGAQSRQLFF
TRBV19	NA	TRBJ1-5	NA	TGTGCCAGTAGTTTATCCGCCGGGACGGGTGGTGGGGAGCCCCAGCATTTT	CASSLSAGTGGGEPQHF
TRBV10-1	NA	TRBJ1-1	NA	TGCGCCAGCAGTTCTGACAGGAACACTGAAGCTTTCTTT	CASSSDRNTEAFF
TRBV10-3	NA	TRBJ1-3	NA	TGTGCCATCAGTGATTTCGGCGGAGCCTCTGGAAACACCATATATTTT	CAISDFGGASGNTIYF
TRBV6-5	NA	TRBJ1-5	NA	TGTGCCAGCAGAACGCAGGGGAATTGGGAGCCCCAGCATTTT	CASRTQGNWEPQHF
TRBV29-1	NA	TRBJ2-6	once	TGCAGCGTTGAAGATTGGAGCGGTTCAGCGGGGGCCAACGTCCTGACTTTC	CSVEDWSGSAGANVLTF
TRBV5-6	NA	TRBJ1-5	once	TGTGCCAGCAGCTTGGGGGCAGGACGTTCGGGTCCCCAGCATTTT	CASSLGAGRSGPQHF
TRBV2	TRBD1	TRBJ2-7	NA	TGTGCCAGCAGGCGGGACAGGGAATACGAGCAGTACTTC	CASRRDREYEQYF
TRBV12-3/TRBV12-4	TRBD1	TRBJ1-2	NA	TGTGCCAGCAGCCCGGACAGGGACTATGGCTACACCTTC	CASSPDRDYGYTF
TRBV19	TRBD1	TRBJ1-1	NA	TGTGCCAGTAACCCCGGACAGGCGACGAACACTGAAGCTTTCTTT	CASNPGQATNTEAFF
TRBV7-2	NA	TRBJ2-7	NA	TGTGCCAGCAGCGGGTTGGGGAGACAATTCTACGAGCAGTACTTC	CASSGLGRQFYEQYF
TRBV10-2	NA	TRBJ2-1	NA	TGCGCCAGCACCTGGGCGGCCTACAATGAGCAGTTCTTC	CASTWAAYNEQFF
TRBV3-1/TRBV3-2	NA	TRBJ2-1	NA	TGTGCCAGCAGCCAATACGGTCGTGAGCAGTTCTTC	CASSQYGREQFF
TRBV6-5	TRBD1	TRBJ1-4	NA	TGTGCCAGCCGGGACAGGGGAAGTGAAAAACTGTTTTTT	CASRDRGSEKLFF
TRBV24-1	NA	TRBJ2-5	NA	TGTGCCACCAGTGAGGGGGGACAAGAGACCCAGTACTTC	CATSEGGQETQYF
TRBV12-3/TRBV12-4	NA	TRBJ1-1	NA	TGTGCCAGCAGCAGCGGGGGGAACACTGAAGCTTTCTTT	CASSSGGNTEAFF
TRBV5-8	NA	TRBJ2-7	NA	TGTGCCAGCAGACCCTTGACAGGCGCCTCCTACGAGCAGTACTTC	CASRPLTGASYEQYF
TRBV24-1	NA	TRBJ1-5	once	TGTGCCACCAGTGACCGCAGCGCACAGATCTATAGCAATCAGCCCCAGCATTTT	CATSDRSAQIYSNQPQHF
TRBV21-1	NA	TRBJ1-1	NA	TGTGCCAGCACCATGAGTATAAGGAGCACTGAAGCTTTCTTT	CASTMSIRSTEAFF
TRBV3-1/TRBV3-2	NA	TRBJ1-4	NA	TGTGCCAGCAGCCAAGGGGCGAGAAATGAAAAACTGTTTTTT	CASSQGARNEKLFF